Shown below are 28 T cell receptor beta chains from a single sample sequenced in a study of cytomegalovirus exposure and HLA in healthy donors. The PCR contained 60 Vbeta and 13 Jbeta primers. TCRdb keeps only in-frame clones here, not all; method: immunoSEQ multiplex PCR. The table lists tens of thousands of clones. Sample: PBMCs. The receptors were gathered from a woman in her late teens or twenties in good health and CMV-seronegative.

Here the CDR3 DNA reads TGTGCCAGCAGTGCTTACTCCGGGACAGAAGATCAGCCCCAGCATTTT. The encoded protein is CASSAYSGTEDQPQHF. The chain recombines TRBV6-1 with TRBJ1-5, with 7 bases identical to TRBD1. The CDR3 loop spans 16 amino acids. Germline lookup yields CDR1 MNHNS and CDR2 SASEGT. V trimming: 4 bases; J trimming: 5 bases; junction bases outside the gene matches: 11.

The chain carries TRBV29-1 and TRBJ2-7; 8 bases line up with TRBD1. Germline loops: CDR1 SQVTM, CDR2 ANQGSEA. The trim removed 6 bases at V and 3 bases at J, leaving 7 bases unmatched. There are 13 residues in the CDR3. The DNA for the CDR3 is TGCAGCGTAGTGGACAGGGCGAACTACGAGCAGTACTTC. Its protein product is CSVVDRANYEQYF.

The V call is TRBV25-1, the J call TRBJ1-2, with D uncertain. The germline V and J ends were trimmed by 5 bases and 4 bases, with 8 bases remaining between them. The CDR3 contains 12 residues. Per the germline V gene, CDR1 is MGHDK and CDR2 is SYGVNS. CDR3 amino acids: CASSTSGYGYTF. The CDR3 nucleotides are TGTGCCAGCAGTACCTCAGGCTATGGCTACACCTTC.

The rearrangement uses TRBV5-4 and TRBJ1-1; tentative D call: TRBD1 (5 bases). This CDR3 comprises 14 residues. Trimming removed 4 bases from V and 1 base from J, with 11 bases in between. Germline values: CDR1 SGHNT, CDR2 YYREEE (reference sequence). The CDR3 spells CASSRWQGNTEAFF. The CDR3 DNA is TGTGCCAGCAGCAGGTGGCAGGGGAACACTGAAGCTTTCTTT. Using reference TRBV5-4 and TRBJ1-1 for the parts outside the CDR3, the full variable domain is ETGVTQSPTHLIKTRGQQVTLRCSSQSGHNTVSWYQQALGQGPQFIFQYYREEENGRGNFPPRFSGLQFPNYSSELNVNALELDDSALYLCASSRWQGNTEAFFGQGTRLTVV.

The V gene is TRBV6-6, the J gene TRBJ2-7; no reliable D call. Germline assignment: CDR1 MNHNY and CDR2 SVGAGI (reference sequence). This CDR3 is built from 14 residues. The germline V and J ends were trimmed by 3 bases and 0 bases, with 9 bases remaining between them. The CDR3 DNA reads TGTGCCAGCAGTTATGAGGCTTCCTCCTACGAGCAGTACTTC. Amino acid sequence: CASSYEASSYEQYF.

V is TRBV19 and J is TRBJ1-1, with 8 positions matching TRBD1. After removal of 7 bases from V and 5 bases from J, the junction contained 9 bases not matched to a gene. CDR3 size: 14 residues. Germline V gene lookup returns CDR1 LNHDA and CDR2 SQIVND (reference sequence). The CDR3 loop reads CASTARTGKTEAFF. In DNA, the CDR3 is TGTGCCAGTACCGCTCGGACAGGGAAGACTGAAGCTTTCTTT.

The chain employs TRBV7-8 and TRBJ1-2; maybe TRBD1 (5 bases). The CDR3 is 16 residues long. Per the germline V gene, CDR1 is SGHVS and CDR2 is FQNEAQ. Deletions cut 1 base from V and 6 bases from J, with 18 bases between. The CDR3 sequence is CASSLGPRNGGDGYTF. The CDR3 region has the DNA TGTGCCAGCAGCTTAGGGCCTCGCAACGGGGGGGATGGCTACACCTTC.

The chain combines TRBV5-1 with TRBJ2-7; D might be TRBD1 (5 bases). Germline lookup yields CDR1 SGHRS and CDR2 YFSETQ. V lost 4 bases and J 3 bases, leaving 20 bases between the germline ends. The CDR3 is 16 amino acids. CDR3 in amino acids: CASSPIHEQDLYEQYF. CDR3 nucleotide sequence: TGCGCCAGCAGCCCGATCCACGAACAGGACCTCTACGAGCAGTACTTC.

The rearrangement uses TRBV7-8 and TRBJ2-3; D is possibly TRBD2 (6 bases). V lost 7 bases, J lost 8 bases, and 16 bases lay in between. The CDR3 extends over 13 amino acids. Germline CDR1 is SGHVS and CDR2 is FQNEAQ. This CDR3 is CASTPWRESTQYF. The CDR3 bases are TGTGCCAGCACCCCGTGGAGGGAAAGTACGCAGTATTTT.

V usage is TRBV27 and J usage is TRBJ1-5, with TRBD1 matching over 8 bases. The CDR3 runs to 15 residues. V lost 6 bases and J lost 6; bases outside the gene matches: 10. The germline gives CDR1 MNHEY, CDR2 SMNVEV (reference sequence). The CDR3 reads CASSLMAGGSQPQHF. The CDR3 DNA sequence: TGTGCCAGCAGCCTAATGGCAGGGGGCTCTCAGCCCCAGCATTTT.

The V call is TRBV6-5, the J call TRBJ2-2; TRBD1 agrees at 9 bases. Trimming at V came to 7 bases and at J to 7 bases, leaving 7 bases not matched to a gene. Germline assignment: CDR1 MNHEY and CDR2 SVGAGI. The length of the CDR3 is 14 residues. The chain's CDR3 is CASTGQGWIGELFF. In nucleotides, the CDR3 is TGTGCCAGCACCGGACAGGGGTGGATCGGGGAGCTGTTTTTT.

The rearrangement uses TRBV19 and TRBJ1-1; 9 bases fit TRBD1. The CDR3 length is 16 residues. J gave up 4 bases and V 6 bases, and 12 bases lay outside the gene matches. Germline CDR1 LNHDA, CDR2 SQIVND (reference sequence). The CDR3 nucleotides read TGTGCCAGTAGAAGGAAACAGGGGGCTACGGGCACTGAAGCTTTCTTT. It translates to CASRRKQGATGTEAFF.

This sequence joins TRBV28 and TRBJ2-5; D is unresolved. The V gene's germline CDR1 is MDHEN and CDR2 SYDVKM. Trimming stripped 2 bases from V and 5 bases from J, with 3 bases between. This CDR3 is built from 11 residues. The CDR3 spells CASSLRETQYF. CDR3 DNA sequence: TGTGCCAGCAGTTTACGGGAGACCCAGTACTTC.

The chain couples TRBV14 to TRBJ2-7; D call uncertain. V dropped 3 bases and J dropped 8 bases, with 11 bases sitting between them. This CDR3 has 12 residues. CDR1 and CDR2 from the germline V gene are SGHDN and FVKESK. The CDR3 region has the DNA TGTGCCAGCAGCCACACCCTTGGCCAGCAGTACTTC. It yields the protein CASSHTLGQQYF.

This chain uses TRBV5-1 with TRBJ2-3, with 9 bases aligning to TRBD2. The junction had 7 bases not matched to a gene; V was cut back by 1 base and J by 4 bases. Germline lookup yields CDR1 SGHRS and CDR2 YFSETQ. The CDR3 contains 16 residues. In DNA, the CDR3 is TGCGCCAGCAGCTTGTATGCGGGGGGGCCTTCAGATACGCAGTATTTT. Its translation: CASSLYAGGPSDTQYF.

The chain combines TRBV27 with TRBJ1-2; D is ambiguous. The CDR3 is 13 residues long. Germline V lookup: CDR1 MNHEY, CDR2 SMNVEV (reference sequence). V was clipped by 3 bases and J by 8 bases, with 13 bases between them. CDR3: CASSFVGEGGYTF. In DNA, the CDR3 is TGTGCCAGCAGTTTTGTGGGAGAAGGGGGCTACACCTTC.

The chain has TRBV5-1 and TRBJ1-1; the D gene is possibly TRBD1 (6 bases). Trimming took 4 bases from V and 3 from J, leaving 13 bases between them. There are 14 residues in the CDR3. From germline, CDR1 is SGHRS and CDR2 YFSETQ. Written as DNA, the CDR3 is TGCGCCAGCAGCGGACAGACAGGAGACACTGAAGCTTTCTTT. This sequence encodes CASSGQTGDTEAFF.

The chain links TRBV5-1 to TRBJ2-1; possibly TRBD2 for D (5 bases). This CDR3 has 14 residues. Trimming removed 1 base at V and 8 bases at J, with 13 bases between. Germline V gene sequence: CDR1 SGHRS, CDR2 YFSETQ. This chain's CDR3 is CASSLNGSGDEQFF. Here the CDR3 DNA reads TGCGCCAGCAGCTTGAACGGGTCCGGGGATGAGCAGTTCTTC.

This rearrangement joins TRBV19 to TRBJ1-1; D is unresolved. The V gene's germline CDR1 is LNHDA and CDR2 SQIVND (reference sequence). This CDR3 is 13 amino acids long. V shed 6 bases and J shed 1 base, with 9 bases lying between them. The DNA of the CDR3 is TGTGCCAGTAGCAGCGCTCGGAACACTGAAGCTTTCTTT. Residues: CASSSARNTEAFF.

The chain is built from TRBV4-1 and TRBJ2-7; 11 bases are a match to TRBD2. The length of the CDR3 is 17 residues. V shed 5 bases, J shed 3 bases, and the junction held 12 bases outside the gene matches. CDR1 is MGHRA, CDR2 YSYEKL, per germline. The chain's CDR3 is CASSALAGVITDYEQYF. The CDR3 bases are TGCGCCAGCAGCGCACTAGCGGGAGTAATCACCGACTACGAGCAGTACTTC.

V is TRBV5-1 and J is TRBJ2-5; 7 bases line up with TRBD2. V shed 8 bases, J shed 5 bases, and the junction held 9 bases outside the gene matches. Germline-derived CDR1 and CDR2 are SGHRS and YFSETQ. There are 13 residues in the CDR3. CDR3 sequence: CASTSEALETQYF. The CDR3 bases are TGCGCCAGTACTAGCGAAGCTCTGGAGACCCAGTACTTC. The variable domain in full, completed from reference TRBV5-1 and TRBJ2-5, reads KAGVTQTPRYLIKTRGQQVTLSCSPISGHRSVSWYQQTPGQGLQFLFEYFSETQRNKGNFPGRFSGRQFSNSRSEMNVSTLELGDSALYLCASTSEALETQYFGPGTRLLVL.

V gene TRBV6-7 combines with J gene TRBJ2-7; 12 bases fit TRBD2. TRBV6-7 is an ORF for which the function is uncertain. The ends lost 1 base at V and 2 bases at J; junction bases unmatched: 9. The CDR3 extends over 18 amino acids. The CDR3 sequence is CASSYLGRTSGTPYEQYF. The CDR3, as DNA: TGTGCCAGCAGTTACTTGGGGAGGACTAGCGGGACCCCCTACGAGCAGTACTTC.

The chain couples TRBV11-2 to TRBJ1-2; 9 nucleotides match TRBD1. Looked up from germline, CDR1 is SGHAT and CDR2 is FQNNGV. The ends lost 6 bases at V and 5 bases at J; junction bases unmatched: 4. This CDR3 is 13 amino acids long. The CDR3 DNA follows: TGTGCCAGCAGATCCGGGACAGGGTATGGCTACACCTTC. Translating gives CASRSGTGYGYTF.

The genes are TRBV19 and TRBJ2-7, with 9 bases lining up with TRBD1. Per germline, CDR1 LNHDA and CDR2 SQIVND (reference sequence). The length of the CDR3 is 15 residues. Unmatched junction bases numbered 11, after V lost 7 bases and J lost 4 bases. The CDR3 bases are TGTGCCAGTAATCCCTCCGGGACAGGGAGATACGAGCAGTACTTC. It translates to CASNPSGTGRYEQYF.

The CDR3 sequence: CASSPGAGGYYEQYF. The CDR3 region has the DNA TGTGCCAGCTCACCCGGAGCGGGAGGGTACTACGAGCAGTACTTC. The chain has TRBV18 and TRBJ2-7, with 10 bases lining up with TRBD2. In germline, CDR1 is KGHSH, CDR2 LQKENI. With 3 bases clipped from V and 3 bases from J, the junction kept 5 bases outside the gene matches. This CDR3 has 15 residues.

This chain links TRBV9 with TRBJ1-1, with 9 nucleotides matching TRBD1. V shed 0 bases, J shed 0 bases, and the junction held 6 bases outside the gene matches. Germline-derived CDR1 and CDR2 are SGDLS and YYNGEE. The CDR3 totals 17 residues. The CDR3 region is CASSVDRGQGLNTEAFF. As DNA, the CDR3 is TGTGCCAGCAGCGTAGATCGTGGACAGGGGTTGAACACTGAAGCTTTCTTT.

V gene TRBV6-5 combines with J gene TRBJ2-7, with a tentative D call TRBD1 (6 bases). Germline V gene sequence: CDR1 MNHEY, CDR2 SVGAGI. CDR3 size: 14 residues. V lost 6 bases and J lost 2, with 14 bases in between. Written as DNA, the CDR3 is TGTGCCAGCAGCCTCGACAGGTCTACCTACGAGCAGTACTTC. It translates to CASSLDRSTYEQYF.

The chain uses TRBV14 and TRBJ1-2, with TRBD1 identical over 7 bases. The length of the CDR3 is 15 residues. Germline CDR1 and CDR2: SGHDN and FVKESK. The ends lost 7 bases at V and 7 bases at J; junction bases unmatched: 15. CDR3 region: CASNPLTGQSGGYTF. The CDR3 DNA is TGTGCCAGCAACCCCTTGACGGGACAGTCGGGTGGCTACACCTTC.